A selection of T cell receptor beta chains follows, all from one sample in a study of T-cell reconstitution after alpha-beta-depleted transplantation in children. MiXCR, run by TCRdb on the PCR reads, gives a single entry per CDR3 protein. The table lists about 640,000 distinct CDR3 sequences, about an eighth of them singletons, with 2.2% in the top ten. This specimen was PBMCs, mostly from graft donor cells, taken 360 days after TCRalphabeta/CD19-depleted stem cell transplant. The receptors derive from a male patient younger than 18 who had a stem cell transplant for acute myeloid leukemia, so the T cells may come from the graft donor. The CDR3 runs from the conserved cysteine through the conserved F or W. D genes are given only for firm matches. The size field is filled for only some rows; it gives once, few, many or a size class.

V gene,clone size,D gene,J gene,CDR3 DNA,CDR3 protein
TRBV19,few,NA,TRBJ2-1,TGTGCCATATCGAGAGGGGTCTACAATGAGCAGTTCTTC,CAISRGVYNEQFF
TRBV18,few,NA,TRBJ2-7,TGTGCCAGCTCACCGTACCTGGACCGAGCCTACGAGCAGTACTTC,CASSPYLDRAYEQYF
TRBV28,NA,TRBD1,TRBJ2-2,TGTGCCAGCAGTGGACAGGAGAACACCGGGGAGCTGTTTTTT,CASSGQENTGELFF
TRBV2,NA,NA,TRBJ2-1,TGTGCCAGCAGTGATTCCCTATTAAGCGTGGATGAGCAGTTCTTC,CASSDSLLSVDEQFF
TRBV7-6,few,NA,TRBJ2-3,TGTGCCAGCAGCTTGGCCCGGCAACCTCAGAGCACAGATACGCAGTATTTT,CASSLARQPQSTDTQYF
TRBV11-2,NA,NA,TRBJ2-3,TGTGCCAGCAGTCGCGAGCCCGGCACAGATACGCAGTATTTT,CASSREPGTDTQYF
TRBV20-1,few,TRBD2,TRBJ2-7,TGCAGTGCTAGAGATAGGGGACTAGCGGGAGGACTCTACGAGCAGTACTTC,CSARDRGLAGGLYEQYF
TRBV27,few,NA,TRBJ1-2,TGTGCCAGCAGTTGGGGCCCGGACACCCGAATGGGTGGCTACACCTTC,CASSWGPDTRMGGYTF
TRBV28,many,NA,TRBJ2-7,TGTGCCAGCAGTTTCAGGGGATGGGCCTACGAGCAGTACTTC,CASSFRGWAYEQYF
TRBV7-3,NA,TRBD2,TRBJ2-1,TGTGCCAGCAGCTTACGTGGTAGCGGGAGTAGAGGCTCCTACAATGAGCAGTTCTTC,CASSLRGSGSRGSYNEQFF
TRBV7-8,many,TRBD2,TRBJ2-5,TGTGCCAGCAGCCCGAGGACTAGCGGGAAAGAGACCCAGTACTTC,CASSPRTSGKETQYF
TRBV25-1,NA,TRBD1,TRBJ2-3,TGTGCCAGCAGTGACATGAGGACAGGGAAGCCAGATACGCAGTATTTT,CASSDMRTGKPDTQYF
TRBV29-1,NA,NA,TRBJ2-7,TGCAGCGTTGAAGACGCGGGTCCCATGTTCCACGAGCAGTACTTC,CSVEDAGPMFHEQYF
TRBV5-1,many,TRBD1,TRBJ2-1,TGCGCCAGCAGCACTCCCGGGACAGGGGGAAGCTCCTACAATGAGCAGTTCTTC,CASSTPGTGGSSYNEQFF
TRBV6-2/TRBV6-3,NA,NA,TRBJ2-3,TGTGCCAGCAGTTATAGCCAAGGCCTCACAGATACGCAGTATTTT,CASSYSQGLTDTQYF
TRBV7-3,NA,NA,TRBJ2-3,TGTGCCAGCAGCTCCCCTGAGCGGGCCCACTCAGATACGCAGTATTTT,CASSSPERAHSDTQYF
TRBV12-3/TRBV12-4,NA,NA,TRBJ1-4,TGTGCCAGCAGAGGACAATTTAATGAAAAACTGTTTTTT,CASRGQFNEKLFF
TRBV5-1,few,NA,TRBJ2-1,TGCGCCAGCAGCTTGTCAACGGGTCCCGGGCATGAGCAGTTCTTC,CASSLSTGPGHEQFF
TRBV28,NA,TRBD2,TRBJ2-1,TGTGCCAGCAGTCTCCTCCTAGCGGGAGACTCCTACAATGAGCAGTTCTTC,CASSLLLAGDSYNEQFF
TRBV7-3,NA,TRBD2,TRBJ2-2,TGTGCCAGCAGCCGAGGACTAGCGGGAGTTGTGACCGGGGAGCTGTTTTTT,CASSRGLAGVVTGELFF
TRBV5-4,many,NA,TRBJ2-7,TGTGCCAGCAGAAGCGGACAGACCTACGAGCAGTACTTC,CASRSGQTYEQYF
TRBV27,few,NA,TRBJ2-7,TGTGCCAGCAGTTGGTACGAGCAGTACTTC,CASSWYEQYF
TRBV5-1,NA,TRBD2,TRBJ2-1,TGCGCCAGCAGCTTCCTTCTAGCGGGAGGGCCCTACTCCTACAATGAGCAGTTCTTC,CASSFLLAGGPYSYNEQFF
TRBV20-1,NA,NA,TRBJ2-7,TGCAGTGCAGAGAGCTGGAGTCTCCACGAGCAGTACTTC,CSAESWSLHEQYF
TRBV7-3,few,TRBD2,TRBJ2-5,TGTGCCAGCAGCTTGGATAGCGGGAGGTCCCAGTACTTC,CASSLDSGRSQYF
TRBV11-2,few,NA,TRBJ2-1,TGTGCCAGCAGCCGTTTTCTTGGGTTTTCCTACAATGAGCAGTTCTTC,CASSRFLGFSYNEQFF
TRBV7-9,many,TRBD1,TRBJ1-5,TGTGCCAGCAGCCGGGACAGGGATCAGCCCCAGCATTTT,CASSRDRDQPQHF
TRBV12-3/TRBV12-4,many,TRBD2,TRBJ2-1,TGTGCCAGCAGTTTCGGGGCGGGAGTCACCTACAATGAGCAGTTCTTC,CASSFGAGVTYNEQFF
TRBV28,few,NA,TRBJ2-7,TGTGCCAGCAGTCCCCTACATTGGGGAGCTGACTACGAGCAGTACTTC,CASSPLHWGADYEQYF